This paragraph reports one TCR beta chain. Its antigen specificity is not known. Per-base qualities were not stored, and no clone one base away is much larger. The cohort comprised fewer than 700 healthy bone marrow donors. All cohort members were sampled while nominally healthy, although unrecorded immune exposures were likely present. The donor tested CMV seronegative, placing the donor among the 300 to 400 seronegative members of the cohort. A peripheral blood sample was provided by each donor, and peripheral blood mononuclear cells were used for TCR beta sequencing. Genomic DNA was extracted from the blood cell samples with the Qiagen DNeasy Blood Extraction Kit. The data derive from a study of cytomegalovirus exposure and HLA in healthy donors (dated by TCRdb to the late 2010s). At the level of the whole study: According to an earlier analysis of around 600 of the donors, 200 million or so T cells yielded 90 million to 140 million unique TCR beta sequences and about 300 Gb of sequence data. Rather than drawing on any new phenotypic data, the later analysis identified candidate immune exposures from TCR beta sequences and the way those sequences occurred across donors. Genome-wide SNP genotypes for about 55% of the roughly 670 donors were used in a later genetic analysis, which treated that subset as a discovery cohort. Among roughly 400 genotyped donors of the cohort, an average of approximately 240,000 unique TCR beta nucleotide sequences was sequenced per donor, of which about 18% were non-productive. An early release that covered fewer than 800 HLA-typed donors contained about 290 gigabases of sequencing data and roughly 84 million unique TCR sequences. All discovery cohort repertoires had been generated on a single sequencing platform. Both class I and class II loci were covered by HLA typing, at four-digit resolution. The study profiled the T cell repertoires of about 720 subjects by immunosequencing and related them to cytomegalovirus serostatus. About five DR-DQ haplotypes were handled as single units for association and clustering because linkage in the cohort was strong. In a later analysis, previously published TCR beta repertoires from 666 donors were re-analyzed and high-resolution HLA genotyping was added so that TCR occurrence patterns could be studied. In addition to the first cohort of 666 subjects, a separate validation cohort of approximately 110 different subjects was used. To predict cytomegalovirus infection status, the study brought together high-throughput TCR immunosequencing, statistical association of individual TCRs with disease status, and machine learning. An earlier analysis of around 580 of the donors used high-throughput TCR beta sequencing to judge whether each TCR beta V gene segment behaved as functional or pseudogenic. Typing coverage varied by locus: roughly 629-630 donors for A, B, C, DRB1 and DQB1; around 560 for DQA1; around 610 for DPA1; roughly 470 for DPB1. The aim of the study was to test whether cataloging public T cell receptors could identify signatures of past pathogen exposure. The genetic ancestry cluster associated with self-reported Caucasian donors included 81% of the roughly 410 genotyped donors. Donor age, sex, ethnicity and CMV serostatus were collected together with the repertoire data.

Results and caveats for the whole study, not just this receptor: A later analysis found that HLA-associated TCR beta chains were more clonally expanded and had lower generation probabilities than equally common non-associated chains. In this cohort, only TCR beta chains were sequenced, and detectable features were limited by the absence of alpha or paired-chain data. In an earlier analysis of approximately 590 of the donors, most TCR beta V segments appeared in productive rearrangements about 90% or about 30% of the time, broadly matching IMGT annotations. A further reported finding was that TCR beta sequences accurately predicted the HLA-A and HLA-B alleles for most subjects in the first cohort. A cluster of highly shared sequence variants was judged likely to be a technical artifact of the sequencing pipeline. The study gave a list of more than 150 TCR beta chains associated with cytomegalovirus. Because counts were too low, seventeen rarely observed V segments, including chromosome 9 orphons, were excluded from the earlier analysis of 587 of the donors. According to a later analysis, parvovirus B19, influenza, CMV and Epstein-Barr virus appeared linked to several top co-occurrence clusters. Because some donors lacked HLA typing at each locus, the association tests relied only on the typed subset. Immune exposure information for the cohort was limited to CMV serostatus. Roughly uniform sequencing depth across donors was assumed in presence/absence analyses, although this assumption may not hold. Correlated functional status among segregating V segments might reflect linkage disequilibrium, but an unknown experimental factor could not be ruled out. In a later analysis, most CMV-associated TCR beta chains were found to appear HLA-restricted, with HLA associations seemingly driven largely by CMV exposure. Specific HLA alleles were associated with 15,000 to 20,000 TCR beta sequences at a false discovery rate of 0.05 in a later analysis. According to a later analysis, TCR association rates differed among HLA loci, with DRB1 alleles showing the most associated TCRs and HLA-C alleles showing the fewest. A few of the identified cytomegalovirus-associated TCR beta chains were confirmed in vitro to be specific for cytomegalovirus antigens. According to the authors, the approach could potentially be generalized to other disease states and immunological phenotypes. A later genetic analysis reported fewer N-insertions in productive TCRs among donors in an Asian-associated ancestry cluster than the roughly 720-donor mean. Some IMGT-functional V segments, including TRBV6-2 and TRBV6-3, could not be distinguished by the 87-base-pair reads and were therefore excluded. Across donors, most TCR sequences were observed very rarely, whereas some public TCRs were present in many individuals. When HLA alleles, especially DR and DQ, strongly co-occurred, TCR associations were difficult to assign to individual alleles. In a later genetic analysis, a missense DCLRE1C variant was associated with V-gene and J-gene trimming of TCR beta chains, and the association was replicated in an independent cohort. Cytomegalovirus status was reported to be diagnosed by the classifier with high specificity and sensitivity in both the original and validation cohorts.

As encoded in the germline V gene, CDR1 is SGHRS while CDR2 is YFSETQ. From the cysteine up to the phenylalanine, the CDR3 has a length of 14 residues. Of all the DNA, just the CDR3 is kept, 42 bases in frame from base 1. Germline trimming amounts to 4 bases on V and 1 base on J, with 3 as the count of junction bases outside the gene matches. The library was generated by the immunoSEQ multiplex PCR assay. For the multiplex PCR, a mixture combining 60 forward primers for TCR Vbeta segments and 13 reverse primers for TCR Jbeta segments was used. The CDR3 region of rearranged TCR beta genes was amplified from genomic DNA with a multiplex PCR assay. The amplified TCR beta libraries were sequenced on the Illumina HiSeq System as 87-base-pair reads. For the original study's pipeline: In a later analysis, some 80 million unique TCR beta chains were counted across the 650 to 700 repertoires, and roughly 10 million of these chains were shared by at least two donors. A nearest-neighbor algorithm error-corrected the raw reads and collapsed the reads into unique sequences, merging closely related sequences to remove PCR and sequencing errors. Alignment of CDR3 sequences to IMGT reference sequences was used to assign V, D and J gene segments. Each retained sequence needed at least a six-nucleotide match to both a V gene segment and a J gene segment. Rearrangements were called productive when the CDR3 lacked stop codons and stayed in frame with V and J; all others were non-productive. CDR3 was defined according to IMGT convention as the region running from the second conserved V-encoded cysteine to the conserved J-encoded phenylalanine. In an earlier analysis of 587 of the donors, sequences lacking an unambiguous match to a single V gene segment were excluded. In an earlier analysis of a few hundred of the donors, a V segment was called functional when productive rearrangements were above 56.7%, and segregating when the standard deviation between donors exceeded 5%. A statistical classification framework was built for diagnosing cytomegalovirus status from the catalog of TCR beta chain sequences. In a later analysis, V and J genes were assigned by comparing TCR nucleotide sequences against IMGT/GENE-DB human TR gene sequences. Using the TCRdist pipeline, a later analysis assigned CDR3 sequences along with most-parsimonious VDJ recombination scenarios. A later analysis defined each TCR beta chain by its CDR3 amino acid sequence plus V-gene family, and excluded reads lacking a unique V-gene family. As a way to deal with suspected cross-contamination and a sequencing artifact, a later analysis dropped nearly 600 nucleotide sequences that were highly shared and had low generation probability. In a later analysis, a clonal expansion index was calculated for each public chain from normalized within-repertoire ranks of inferred template counts. In a later analysis, generation probabilities were computed using a VDJ recombination model fitted to out-of-frame rearrangements, and the results were checked against IGoR. Hypergeometric tests were used in a later analysis to score TCR-TCR, TCR-HLA and TCR-CMV co-occurrence, with a repertoire-size bias correction applied to the TCR pairs. False discovery rates were estimated in a later analysis by permuting HLA or CMV assignments 20 times. A later analysis grouped co-occurring TCRs with DBSCAN, adding TCRdist sequence similarity when clustering within HLA-allele-positive subsets. Repertoires with fewer than 30,000 or more than 120,000 public chains, plus five repertoires with anomalous nucleotide sharing, were excluded from co-occurrence clustering. The immuneACCESS repertoire file appears here via TCRdb, limited to in-frame rearrangements. These files lack a portion of the clones; in checked studies, under half of the deficit traces to unresolved V genes, and the cause of the others is not known. Clone size and the V and J calls come from that table; the DNA yielded D and trimming. Across this sample there are nearly 110,000 clones, with approximately 79% seen only once. The ten largest clonotypes hold about 3.6% of the sample.

This TCR came from a man between 60 and 75 years old in good health and CMV-seronegative. The material sequenced was PBMCs. The sequence links TRBV5-1 to TRBJ2-5, with TRBD2 identical over 8 junction bases. The DNA sequence reads TGCGCCAGCAGCACCGGGACTAGCCAAGAGACCCAGTACTTC. Its protein is CASSTGTSQETQYF.